These 15 T cell receptor beta chains share one sample of origin, sequenced in a study of blood T cell repertoires in COVID-19. TCRdb's copy holds only in-frame clones and misses some; the assay was immunoSEQ multiplex PCR. The table shows 130,000 to 150,000 clones, with about four fifths occurring only once. The sample was peripheral blood. The receptors derive from a man in his 70s who had recovered from COVID-19.

This rearrangement joins TRBV11-1 to TRBJ2-7, with TRBD1 identical over 8 bases. Germline CDR1 and CDR2: SGHAT and FQDESV (reference sequence). There are 13 residues in the CDR3. V dropped 4 bases and J dropped 4; count of bases not matched to a gene: 3. In DNA form, the CDR3 reads TGTGCCAGCAGCTCCAGGGGGCAGTACGAGCAGTACTTC. Translation gives CASSSRGQYEQYF.

V and J are TRBV3-1 (or the pseudogene TRBV3-2) and TRBJ2-7; 9 bases align to TRBD2. This CDR3 is 16 amino acids long. Germline CDR1 and CDR2: LGHDT and YNNKEL (reference sequence). With V trimmed by 6 bases and J by 9 bases, 18 bases remained unmatched. The CDR3 coding sequence is TGTGCCAGCAGTTCCACCGCGGGAGGGTGGGGTTCTGGGCAGTACTTC. Its translation: CASSSTAGGWGSGQYF.

A word on this clone: The sample contains more than one DNA sequence encoding this CDR3. The CDR3 here is CSVVGGGYEQYF. The CDR3 coding sequence is TGCAGCGTTGTGGGAGGCGGCTACGAGCAGTACTTC. This chain uses TRBV29-1 with TRBJ2-7; perhaps TRBD2 as D (6 bases). The CDR3 length is 12 residues. Trimming stripped 4 bases from V and 3 bases from J, with 10 bases between. Germline loops: CDR1 SQVTM, CDR2 ANQGSEA.

The rearrangement uses TRBV7-9 and TRBJ2-1; 10 bases agree with TRBD1. This CDR3 is 15 amino acids long. Losses at the gene ends were 7 bases for V and 6 bases for J; bases not matched to a gene: 9. CDR1 SEHNR and CDR2 FQNEAQ come from the germline V gene (reference sequence). CDR3 in amino acids: CASTPRDRGVNEQFF. CDR3 nucleotides: TGTGCCAGCACCCCCCGGGACAGGGGAGTCAATGAGCAGTTCTTC.

This clone was detected a few times. The chain combines TRBV5-1 with TRBJ2-5; a weak D match, TRBD2 (7 bases). Per the germline V gene, CDR1 is SGHRS and CDR2 is YFSETQ. This CDR3 region has 14 residues. V lost 3 bases to trimming and J lost 4 bases, with 13 bases between them. The CDR3 loop is CASSSTRGGETQYF. In nucleotides, the CDR3 is TGCGCCAGCAGCTCGACTAGGGGGGGAGAGACCCAGTACTTC.

This clone was seen only a few times. The genes are TRBV7-3 and TRBJ1-1; perhaps TRBD1 as D (6 bases). Per the germline V gene, CDR1 is SGHTA and CDR2 is FQGTGA. Trimming pared 0 bases from V and 3 bases from J, leaving 8 bases between. This CDR3 has 14 residues. The CDR3 DNA follows: TGTGCCAGCAGCTTAACAGGGGGAGACACTGAAGCTTTCTTT. It encodes CASSLTGGDTEAFF.

The rearrangement joins TRBV5-1 to TRBJ1-2, with 8 nucleotides matching TRBD1. Unmatched junction bases numbered 4, after V lost 0 bases and J lost 6 bases. Germline V CDR1 and CDR2: SGHRS, YFSETQ. The CDR3 loop spans 14 amino acids. The CDR3 region is CASSLGTGGNGYTF. As DNA, the CDR3 is TGCGCCAGCAGCTTGGGTACAGGGGGGAATGGCTACACCTTC.

In this sample, this clone turned up a few times. The chain links TRBV6-6 to TRBJ1-2; maybe TRBD1 (6 bases). The CDR3 consists of 14 residues. Germline loops: CDR1 MNHNY, CDR2 SVGAGI (reference sequence). Trimming shortened V by 7 bases and J by 3 bases, and 15 bases separated the two germline ends. The CDR3 reads CASTAAGTYYGYTF. The CDR3 DNA sequence: TGTGCCAGCACTGCGGCCGGGACATACTATGGCTACACCTTC.

This clone was counted once. This sequence joins TRBV3-1 (or the pseudogene TRBV3-2) and TRBJ2-5; a possible D gene is TRBD2 (6 bases). Trimming stripped 1 base from V and 2 bases from J, with 14 bases between. Per the germline V gene, CDR1 is LGHDT and CDR2 is YNNKEL (reference sequence). The CDR3 loop spans 16 amino acids. Here the CDR3 reads CASSQGRGIKQETQYF. DNA for the CDR3: TGTGCCAGCAGCCAAGGTCGGGGGATTAAGCAAGAGACCCAGTACTTC.

This chain links TRBV27 with TRBJ2-1; the D gene is possibly TRBD1 (5 bases). The V end was cut by 4 bases, the J end by 8 bases, with 12 bases between. The CDR3 runs to 13 residues. Germline V CDR1 and CDR2: MNHEY, SMNVEV (reference sequence). The CDR3 region has the DNA TGTGCCAGCAGTTCTCAGGGCGTGCATGAGCAGTTCTTC. Its protein product is CASSSQGVHEQFF.

The chain carries TRBV7-9 and TRBJ2-5, with TRBD2 identical over 10 bases. V dropped 4 bases and J dropped 3; count of bases not matched to a gene: 8. Per germline, CDR1 SEHNR and CDR2 FQNEAQ (reference sequence). The CDR3 runs 16 residues. The CDR3 nucleotides read TGTGCCAGCAGCTCCGCGCGGCTAGCGGGAGAAGAGACCCAGTACTTC. Residues: CASSSARLAGEETQYF.

The rearrangement links TRBV3-1 (or the pseudogene TRBV3-2) to TRBJ1-2; D gene unclear. The CDR3 loop spans 13 amino acids. The germline CDR1 and CDR2 sequences are LGHDT and YNNKEL (reference sequence). V lost 4 bases to trimming and J lost 4 bases, with 10 bases between them. The CDR3 protein is CASSPLGSYGYTF. CDR3 coding DNA: TGTGCCAGCAGCCCCCTAGGAAGCTATGGCTACACCTTC.

The J gene is TRBJ2-7, the V gene TRBV13, with 11 nucleotides matching TRBD2. Looked up from germline, CDR1 is PRHDT and CDR2 is FYEKMQ (reference sequence). With V trimmed by 5 bases and J by 2 bases, 2 bases remained unmatched. This CDR3 has 14 residues. CDR3 DNA sequence: TGTGCCAGCAGCGTTAGCGGGAGGGCCTACGAGCAGTACTTC. Protein sequence: CASSVSGRAYEQYF.

The chain is built from TRBV19 and TRBJ1-5; 8 bases are shared with TRBD1. Trimming cost V 6 bases and J 0 bases; bases outside gene matches: 4. Germline CDR1 reads LNHDA; CDR2 reads SQIVND (reference sequence). The CDR3 is 15 residues long. CDR3 in amino acids: CASRRTGNSNQPQHF. CDR3 nucleotide sequence: TGTGCCAGTAGGCGGACAGGGAATAGCAATCAGCCCCAGCATTTT. The variable domain in full, with the rest retrieved from reference TRBV19 and TRBJ1-5, is DGGITQSPKYLFRKEGQNVTLSCEQNLNHDAMYWYRQDPGQGLRLIYYSQIVNDFQKGDIAEGYSVSREKKESFPLTVTSAQKNPTAFYLCASRRTGNSNQPQHFGDGTRLSIL.

The chain links TRBV11-2 to TRBJ2-5; D not certain. The CDR3 consists of 15 residues. Trimming took off 0 bases at V and 6 bases at J, with 14 bases between the two ends. Germline V gives CDR1 SGHAT, CDR2 FQNNGV. This chain's CDR3 is CASSLDLQIRKTQYF. The CDR3 nucleotides read TGTGCCAGCAGCTTAGATTTACAAATCAGGAAGACCCAGTACTTC.